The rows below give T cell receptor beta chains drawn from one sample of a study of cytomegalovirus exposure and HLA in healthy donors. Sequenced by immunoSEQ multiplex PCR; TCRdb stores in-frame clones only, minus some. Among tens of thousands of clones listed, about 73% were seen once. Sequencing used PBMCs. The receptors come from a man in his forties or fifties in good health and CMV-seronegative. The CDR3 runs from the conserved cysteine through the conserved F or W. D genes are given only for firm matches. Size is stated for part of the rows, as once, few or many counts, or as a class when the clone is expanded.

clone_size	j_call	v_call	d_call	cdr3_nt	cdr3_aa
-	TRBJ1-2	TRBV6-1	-	TGTGCCAGCACACCGGGTACTAACTATGGCTACACCTTC	CASTPGTNYGYTF
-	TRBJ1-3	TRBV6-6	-	TGTGCCAGCCTCGGGGGCTCTGGAAACACCATATATTTT	CASLGGSGNTIYF
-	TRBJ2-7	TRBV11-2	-	TGTGCCAGCAGCCTCCATGGCGGGATGTCCTACGAGCAGTACTTC	CASSLHGGMSYEQYF
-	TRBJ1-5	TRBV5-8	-	TGTGCCAGCAGGGACTCAGGGGTCGGGCAGCCCCAGCATTTT	CASRDSGVGQPQHF
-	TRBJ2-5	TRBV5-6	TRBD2	TGTGCCAGCAGCTTGGAGGCGGGACTAGCGGAGGGGGCCCAGTACTTC	CASSLEAGLAEGAQYF
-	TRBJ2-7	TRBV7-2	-	TGTGCCAGCAGCTTATTGGCGGGTCCTTCCTACGAGCAGTACTTC	CASSLLAGPSYEQYF
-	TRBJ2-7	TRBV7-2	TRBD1	TGTGCCAGCAGCTTAGCCCCACCGGGACAGGGGGCCTACGAGCAGTACTTC	CASSLAPPGQGAYEQYF
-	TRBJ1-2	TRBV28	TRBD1	TGTGCCAGCATTTCGAGGGGGCGCAGCTATGGCTACACCTTC	CASISRGRSYGYTF
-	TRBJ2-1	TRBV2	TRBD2	TGTGCCAGCAGAAAAGGGACTAGCGGGACCGATGAGCAGTTCTTC	CASRKGTSGTDEQFF
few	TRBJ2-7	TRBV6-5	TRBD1	TGTGCCAGCACCTCCGGGACAGGGTTCGACGAGCAGTACTTC	CASTSGTGFDEQYF
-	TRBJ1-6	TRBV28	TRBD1	TGTGCCAGCAGTAGAGACAGGGGGTCAGATTCACCCCTCCACTTT	CASSRDRGSDSPLHF
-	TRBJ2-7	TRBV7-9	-	TGTGCCAGCAGCTCACCTCAGGGGTGGGCCCCGGGCAACGAGCAGTACTTC	CASSSPQGWAPGNEQYF
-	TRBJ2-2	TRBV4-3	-	TGCGCCAGCAGCCAAGAGATCGTCCGATCAGGAAGTGCCGGGGAGCTGTTTTTT	CASSQEIVRSGSAGELFF
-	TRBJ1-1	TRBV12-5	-	TGTGCTAGTGGTTTGTGGATCGGGGGGGTGGCTGAAGCTTTCTTT	CASGLWIGGVAEAFF
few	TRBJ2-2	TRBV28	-	TGTGCCAGCCGGACATATGCCCCGAACACCGGGGAGCTGTTTTTT	CASRTYAPNTGELFF
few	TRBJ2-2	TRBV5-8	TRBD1	TGTGCCAGCAGCTTGCCCCGGGACAGGGCTAATGGGGAGCTGTTTTTT	CASSLPRDRANGELFF